A single sample gave rise to the 4 T cell receptor beta chains below, sequenced in a study of CD39 and CD103 CD8 tumor-infiltrating T cells. Some clones are missing from TCRdb's copy, which holds only in-frame ones; the method was immunoSEQ multiplex PCR. In the table there are about 1,200 clones, around three quarters of which are singletons. The sample comprised CD39- CD103- CD8+ T cells sorted from the tumor. Subset given: CD103-CD39- double-negative CD45RA- CD8 T cells. Source of these receptors: a human donor with ovarian cancer.

The chain employs TRBV27 and TRBJ2-1, with D possibly TRBD1 on 7 matching bases. Trimming cost V 6 bases and J 1 base, with 16 bases left between them. The CDR3 has 16 residues. Germline CDR1 reads MNHEY; CDR2 reads SMNVEV (reference sequence). CDR3 region: CASRKGGGRSYNEQFF. CDR3 nucleotides: TGTGCCAGCAGGAAAGGAGGGGGCCGTTCCTACAATGAGCAGTTCTTC.

This chain joins TRBV10-2 and TRBJ2-7, with 11 positions matching TRBD1. Germline lookup yields CDR1 WSHSY and CDR2 SAAADI. After removal of 10 bases from V and 2 bases from J, the junction contained 7 bases not matched to a gene. The CDR3 loop spans 14 amino acids. CDR3 in amino acids: CAISPGQGAYEQYF. The CDR3, as DNA: TGCGCCATTTCTCCGGGACAGGGGGCCTACGAGCAGTACTTC.

The chain is built from TRBV4-2 and TRBJ2-1, with 13 bases aligning to TRBD2. J lost 9 bases, V lost 4 bases, and 6 bases had no gene match. The CDR3 sequence is 15 residues long. Germline V gene sequence: CDR1 LGHNA, CDR2 YNFKEQ. This CDR3 is CASSLKLAGGSEQFF. The DNA for the CDR3 is TGTGCCAGCAGCCTGAAACTAGCGGGAGGGAGTGAGCAGTTCTTC.

This clone was observed once. This chain uses TRBV28 with TRBJ2-7, with D perhaps being TRBD1 or TRBD2 (5 bases each). The CDR3 totals 16 residues. V dropped 6 bases and J dropped 2 bases, with 20 bases sitting between them. Germline values: CDR1 MDHEN, CDR2 SYDVKM. The CDR3: CASSLEGSSRPYEQYF. As DNA, the CDR3 is TGTGCCAGCAGCTTAGAGGGGTCTTCCCGTCCCTACGAGCAGTACTTC.